This T cell receptor beta chain comes out of a study of T cell repertoires in cytomegalovirus infection. Study as a whole: The authors used CMV epitopes that were HLA-C-restricted (recently identified) and HLA-B-restricted (well studied). From public TCR beta signatures came an indication of both CMV infection and matching HLA type.

Study outcomes and limitations: Frequencies of public TCR beta families were cumulated, and this identified carriers of CMV plus the relevant HLA.

TCRdb independently ran MiXCR on the reads; one entry per CDR3 protein. The data contain about 570,000 distinct CDR3 sequences, under 45% of them singletons. Germline V gene lookup returns CDR1 SEHNR and CDR2 FQNEAQ (reference sequence). The CDR3 consists of 12 residues. V dropped 2 bases and J dropped 7 bases, with 8 bases sitting between them. This clonotype turned up a few times. Its cognate antigen is unknown. Here the sequenced sample was cultured PBMCs, taken from culture after CMV antigen stimulation. V gene TRBV7-9 combines with J gene TRBJ1-1; D is undetermined. The TCR originated in a human donor in good health (CMV status not recorded). Some clones in this sample may be carry-over from other donors' samples. In DNA, the CDR3 is TGTGCCAGCAGCTTAACCACCTATGAAGCTTTCTTT. Protein sequence: CASSLTTYEAFF.